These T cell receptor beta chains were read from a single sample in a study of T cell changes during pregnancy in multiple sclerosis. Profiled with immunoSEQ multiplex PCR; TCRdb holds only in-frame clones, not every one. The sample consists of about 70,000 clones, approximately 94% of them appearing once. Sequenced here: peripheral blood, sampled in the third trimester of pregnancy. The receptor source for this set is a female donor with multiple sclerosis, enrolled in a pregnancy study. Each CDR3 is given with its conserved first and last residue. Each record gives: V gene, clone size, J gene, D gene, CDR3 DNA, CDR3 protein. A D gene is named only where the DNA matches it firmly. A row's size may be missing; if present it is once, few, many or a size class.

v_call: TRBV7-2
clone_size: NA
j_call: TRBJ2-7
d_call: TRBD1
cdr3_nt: TGTGCCAGCAGCCCCATAGGGGGACAGGGCGAGCAGTACTTC
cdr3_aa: CASSPIGGQGEQYF

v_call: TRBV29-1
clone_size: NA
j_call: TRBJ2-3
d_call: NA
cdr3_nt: TGCAGCGTTGTAACTCCTCCACCCAGCACAGATACGCAGTATTTT
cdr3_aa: CSVVTPPPSTDTQYF

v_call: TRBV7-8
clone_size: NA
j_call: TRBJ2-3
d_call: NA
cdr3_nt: TGTGCCAGCAGCTCAAAAGGCAGGGTGGAGACAGATACGCAGTATTTT
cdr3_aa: CASSSKGRVETDTQYF

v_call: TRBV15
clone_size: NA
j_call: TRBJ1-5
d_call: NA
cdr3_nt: TGTGCCACCAGCAGAGATGGGGCAGACCCTAATCAGCCCCAGCATTTT
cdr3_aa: CATSRDGADPNQPQHF

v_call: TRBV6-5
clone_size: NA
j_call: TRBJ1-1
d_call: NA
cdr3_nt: TGTGCCAGCAGACCCCGTGGCGGCGCGAACACTGAAGCTTTCTTT
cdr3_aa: CASRPRGGANTEAFF

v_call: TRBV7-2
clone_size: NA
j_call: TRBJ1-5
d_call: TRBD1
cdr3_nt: TGTGCCAGCAGCCGCTACGGGACAGGGGTGGGTCAGCCCCAGCATTTT
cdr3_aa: CASSRYGTGVGQPQHF

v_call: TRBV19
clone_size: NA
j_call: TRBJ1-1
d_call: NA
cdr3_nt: TGTGCCAGTAGTAAACCGGGACACTTTGAAGCTTTCTTT
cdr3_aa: CASSKPGHFEAFF

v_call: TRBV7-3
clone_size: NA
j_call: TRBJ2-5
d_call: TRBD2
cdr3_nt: TGTGCCAGCAGCTGGACTAGCGGGGATCAAGAGACCCAGTACTTC
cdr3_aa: CASSWTSGDQETQYF

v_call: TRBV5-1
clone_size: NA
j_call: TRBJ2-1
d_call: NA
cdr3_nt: TGCGCCAGCAGCTTGGGTTTAGGGACAATCAGCTCCTACAATGAGCAGTTCTTC
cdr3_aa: CASSLGLGTISSYNEQFF

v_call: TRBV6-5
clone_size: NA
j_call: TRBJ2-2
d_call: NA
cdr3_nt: TGTGCCAGCAGGCCAGGTCAACCCCGGTCCGGGGAGCTGTTTTTT
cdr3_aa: CASRPGQPRSGELFF

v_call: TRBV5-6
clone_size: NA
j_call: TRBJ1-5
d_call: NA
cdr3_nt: TGTGCCAGCAGCTTGCGACAGATCCATAGCAATCAGCCCCAGCATTTT
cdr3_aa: CASSLRQIHSNQPQHF

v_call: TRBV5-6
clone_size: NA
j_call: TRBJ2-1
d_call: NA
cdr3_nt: TGTGCCAGCAGCTTAAATCTGGCCGGGGGTGAGCAGTTCTTC
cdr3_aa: CASSLNLAGGEQFF

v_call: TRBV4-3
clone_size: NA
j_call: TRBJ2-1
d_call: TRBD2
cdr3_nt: TGCGCCAGCAGCCAAGAACTCCCCACTAGCGGGTCCTACAATGAGCAGTTCTTC
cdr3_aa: CASSQELPTSGSYNEQFF

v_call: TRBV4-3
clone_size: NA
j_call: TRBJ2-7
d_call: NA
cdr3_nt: TGCGCCAGCAGCCAAGATGCTCCCGGAGCGTCCTACGAGCAGTACTTC
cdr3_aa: CASSQDAPGASYEQYF

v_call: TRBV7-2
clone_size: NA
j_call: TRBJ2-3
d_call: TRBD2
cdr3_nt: TGTGCCAGCAGCTTAGAGCGGGGGGCCTTAGATACGCAGTATTTT
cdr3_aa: CASSLERGALDTQYF

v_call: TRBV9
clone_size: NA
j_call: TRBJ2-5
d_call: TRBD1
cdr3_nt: TGTGCCAGCAGCCCTCCGGGACAGAAGTACCAAGAGACCCAGTACTTC
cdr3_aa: CASSPPGQKYQETQYF

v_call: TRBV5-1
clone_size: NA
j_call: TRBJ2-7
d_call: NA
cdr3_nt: TGCGCCAGCAGCTTGGGCACAGGGTGGTACGAGCAGTACTTC
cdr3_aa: CASSLGTGWYEQYF

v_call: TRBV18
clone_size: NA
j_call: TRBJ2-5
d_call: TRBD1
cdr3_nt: TGTGCCAGCTCACCAGGAGGACAGGGGGAAGAGACCCAGTACTTC
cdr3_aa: CASSPGGQGEETQYF

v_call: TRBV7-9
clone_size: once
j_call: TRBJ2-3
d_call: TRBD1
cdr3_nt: TGTGCCAGCAGCTTACCCCGGGACAGGGACACAGATACGCAGTATTTT
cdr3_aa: CASSLPRDRDTDTQYF

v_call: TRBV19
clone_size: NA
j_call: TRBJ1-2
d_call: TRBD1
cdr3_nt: TGTGCCAGTACCGACAGGGGCGACTATGGCTACACCTTC
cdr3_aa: CASTDRGDYGYTF

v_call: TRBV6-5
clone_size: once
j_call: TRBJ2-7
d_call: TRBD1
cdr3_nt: TGTGCCAGCAGTAGGGGACAGGGCTACGAGCAGTACTTC
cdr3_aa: CASSRGQGYEQYF

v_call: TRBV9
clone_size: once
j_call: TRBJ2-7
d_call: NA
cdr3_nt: TGTGCCAGCAGCGTAGCTCCAGATCCCCCCTACGAGCAGTACTTC
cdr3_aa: CASSVAPDPPYEQYF

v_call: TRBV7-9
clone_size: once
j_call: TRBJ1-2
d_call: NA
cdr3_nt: TGTGCCAGCAGCTTAGCTGTCGACAGGCCCTTAGCTAACTATGGCTACACCTTC
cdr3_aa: CASSLAVDRPLANYGYTF